Listed below are T cell receptor beta chains from one sample, sequenced in a study of read filtering for tumor transcriptome and immune sequencing. TCRdb processed the reads anew with MiXCR; each CDR3 protein has one entry. This table has 65,000 or so distinct CDR3 sequences, roughly 19% appearing once. Sequencing input: a population of CD138-negative cells sorted from bone marrow. Source of these receptors: a donor at least 40 years old with multiple myeloma. The CDR3 runs from the conserved cysteine through the conserved F or W. A D gene is named only where the DNA matches it firmly. Only part of the rows carry a size: once, few, many, or a class if the clone is expanded.

abundance,v_gene,len,j_gene,d_gene,CDR3nt,CDR3aa
many,TRBV18,16,TRBJ2-1,TRBD2,TGTGCCAGCTCACCCCCAGCGGGAGGGTCCTACAATGAGCAGTTCTTC,CASSPPAGGSYNEQFF
many,TRBV29-1,13,TRBJ1-1,TRBD1,TGCAGCGCTGAAGACAGGGTCGGCACTGAAGCTTTCTTT,CSAEDRVGTEAFF
few,TRBV5-1,18,TRBJ2-1,TRBD2,TGCGCCAGCAGCTATTATTCTTCGGGACTAGCTCTATACAATGAGCAGTTCTTC,CASSYYSSGLALYNEQFF
many,TRBV9,13,TRBJ1-1,-,TGTGCCAGCAGCTCCAGGGAGAACACTGAAGCTTTCTTT,CASSSRENTEAFF
many,TRBV19,15,TRBJ1-4,TRBD1,TGTGCCAGTACAACGCGGACAGGGGGAGTTGAAAAACTGTTTTTT,CASTTRTGGVEKLFF
many,TRBV4-1,15,TRBJ1-5,-,TGCGCCAGCTCCATGACAGAAAATAGCAATCAGCCCCAGCATTTT,CASSMTENSNQPQHF
many,TRBV9,14,TRBJ2-7,-,TGTGCCAGCAGCGTAGGTGACATCGGTCCCGAGCAGTACTTC,CASSVGDIGPEQYF
many,TRBV7-3,16,TRBJ2-3,-,TGTGCCAGCAGCTTAACGGGGGGATTCCCCACAGATACGCAGTATTTT,CASSLTGGFPTDTQYF
-,TRBV14,15,TRBJ2-2,-,TGTGCCAGCAGCCAAGTTCTTGGAGACACCGGGGAGCTGTTTTTT,CASSQVLGDTGELFF
many,TRBV6-2/TRBV6-3,16,TRBJ1-1,-,TGTGCCAGCAGCTCCTTACGGATGACAGGGAACACTGAAGCTTTCTTT,CASSSLRMTGNTEAFF
many,TRBV20-1,15,TRBJ2-1,TRBD1,TGCAGTGCTTTTCGGACAGGGAGCTCCTACAATGAGCAGTTCTTC,CSAFRTGSSYNEQFF
-,TRBV9,16,TRBJ2-2,-,TGTGCCAGCAGCGTAGCGGTACTAGCAGTCACCGGGGAGCTGTTTTTT,CASSVAVLAVTGELFF
many,TRBV11-2,16,TRBJ2-1,-,TGTGCCAGCAGCTGGCGAGGACTAAGCTCCTACAATGAGCAGTTCTTC,CASSWRGLSSYNEQFF
many,TRBV12-3/TRBV12-4,14,TRBJ1-5,TRBD1,TGTGCCAGCAGTTCCCGCAGGGGGCGTCAGCCCCAGCATTTT,CASSSRRGRQPQHF
few,TRBV6-6,13,TRBJ2-7,TRBD2,TGTGCCAGCAGACCGGGGGGGCTCTACGAGCAGTACTTC,CASRPGGLYEQYF
many,TRBV7-2,14,TRBJ2-6,-,TGTGCCAGCACGTGGGGCTCTGGGGCCAACGTCCTGACTTTC,CASTWGSGANVLTF
few,TRBV11-2,14,TRBJ1-2,TRBD1,TGTGCCAGCAGTCGACAGGGGGCGAATTATGGCTACACCTTC,CASSRQGANYGYTF
-,TRBV9,16,TRBJ1-5,-,TGTGCCAGCAGCGTAGTCAGGAGAGGATGTAGTCAGCCCCAGCATTTT,CASSVVRRGCSQPQHF
many,TRBV15,15,TRBJ1-5,-,TGTGCCACCAGCAGTGAGGACCTAAGCAATCAGCCCCAGCATTTT,CATSSEDLSNQPQHF
many,TRBV19,14,TRBJ2-1,-,TGTGCCAGTAGGACGGAGGGCCAGGACAATGAGCAGTTCTTC,CASRTEGQDNEQFF
many,TRBV9,10,TRBJ2-2,-,TGTGCCAGCAACCCCGGGGAGCTGTTTTTT,CASNPGELFF
-,TRBV7-3,18,TRBJ2-7,TRBD2,TGTGCCAGCAGCTTAATAGCGGGGAGCCAGATTGCCTCCTACGAGCAGTACTTC,CASSLIAGSQIASYEQYF
-,TRBV11-2,17,TRBJ2-6,-,TGTGCCAGCAGCTCTCCTGGTGGGGCGGGTGGGGCCAACGTCCTGACTTTC,CASSSPGGAGGANVLTF
many,TRBV3-1,18,TRBJ2-1,TRBD2,TGTGCCAGCAGCCAGCTAATAGCGGGAGGTACCTCCTACAATGAGCAGTTCTTC,CASSQLIAGGTSYNEQFF
-,TRBV6-6,15,TRBJ1-1,TRBD1,TGTGCCAACAGTTATCTGGGACAGCGAAACACTGAAGCTTTCTTT,CANSYLGQRNTEAFF
-,TRBV9,13,TRBJ2-1,TRBD2,TGTGCCAGCGCGGGAGGGCCATGGAATGAGCAGTCCTTC,CASAGGPWNEQSF
few,TRBV2,17,TRBJ2-2,-,TGTGCCAGCAGTAAAGGGGCGGGAAAGGCTAGCACCGAGGAGCTGTTTTTT,CASSKGAGKASTEELFF
-,TRBV6-2/TRBV6-3,12,TRBJ2-7,-,TGTGCCAGCACCTCACTTTCCTACGAGCAGTACTTC,CASTSLSYEQYF
many,TRBV28,12,TRBJ2-1,-,TGTGCCAGCAGTTTAGGGTTCGGTGAGCAGTTCTTC,CASSLGFGEQFF
many,TRBV5-6,15,TRBJ1-2,-,TGTGCCAGCAGCTTGTTCGGGGGACCCAACTATGGCTACACCTTC,CASSLFGGPNYGYTF
many,TRBV15,13,TRBJ1-5,-,TGTGCCACCAGCTTCGGGGCGAGTCAGCCCCAGCATTTT,CATSFGASQPQHF
few,TRBV5-1,15,TRBJ2-7,-,TGCGCCAGCAGCTTGGAGGGAATTCAAGCCTACGAGCAGTACTTC,CASSLEGIQAYEQYF
many,TRBV4-2,15,TRBJ2-5,-,TGTGCCAGCAGCCAAGAGTCGGGGTTTGGGGAGACCCAGTACTTC,CASSQESGFGETQYF
many,TRBV29-1,13,TRBJ2-3,TRBD2,TGCAGCGTGGGGACTAGCGGGGGAGATACGCAGTATTTT,CSVGTSGGDTQYF
many,TRBV18,14,TRBJ2-7,-,TGTGCCAGCTCACCGTGGCAGGAGACCTACGAGCAGTACTTC,CASSPWQETYEQYF
many,TRBV4-1,18,TRBJ1-1,TRBD1,TGCGCCAGCAGCCAAGCATTTCTTCCGGGACAGGAGGGAACTGAAGCTTTCTTT,CASSQAFLPGQEGTEAFF
many,TRBV19,14,TRBJ1-4,-,TGTGCCAGTAGCCTGAGGGAGGGGACCGAAAAACTGTTTTTT,CASSLREGTEKLFF
many,TRBV4-1,15,TRBJ2-7,TRBD1,TGCGCCAGCAGCCATGAGGACAGGGATTATCACGAGCAGTACTTC,CASSHEDRDYHEQYF
many,TRBV19,13,TRBJ1-1,-,TGTGCCAGTAGTATAAGCATGAACACTGAAGCTTTCTTT,CASSISMNTEAFF
many,TRBV20-1,12,TRBJ2-7,-,TGCAGTGCTAGAGGGATCACCTACGAGCAGTACTTC,CSARGITYEQYF
-,TRBV5-1,12,TRBJ2-1,-,TGCGCCAGCAGTTTCGACCTCAATGAGCAGTTCTTC,CASSFDLNEQFF
many,TRBV20-1,15,TRBJ2-3,TRBD2,TGCAGTGCTAGAGTTACTAGCGGGTTCACAGATACGCAGTATTTT,CSARVTSGFTDTQYF
many,TRBV7-2,14,TRBJ2-7,-,TGTGCCAGCAGCATGGGGGTTGGACCCTACGAGCAGTACTTC,CASSMGVGPYEQYF
-,TRBV12-3/TRBV12-4,14,TRBJ1-2,-,TGTGCCAGCAGTCCCGCCGTAGGGGCGCGGGGCTACACCTTC,CASSPAVGARGYTF
many,TRBV28,13,TRBJ2-4,-,TGTGCCAGCAGTCGTACCTGGCTGGACATTCAGTACTTC,CASSRTWLDIQYF
many,TRBV29-1,12,TRBJ2-7,-,TGCAGCGTTGGTGAGGGGGGTCTCGAGCAGTACTTC,CSVGEGGLEQYF
many,TRBV5-1,18,TRBJ2-6,-,TGCGCCAGCAGCTTGGAAGCCCCGACGATCTCTGGGGCCAACGTCCTGACTTTC,CASSLEAPTISGANVLTF
many,TRBV20-1,12,TRBJ2-5,TRBD2,TGCAGTGCGCGGGGCGGGAGAGAGACCCAGTACTTC,CSARGGRETQYF
-,TRBV28,14,TRBJ2-7,-,TGTGCCAGCAGTTTGTGGTTAACCAGCGACGAGCAGTACTTC,CASSLWLTSDEQYF
-,TRBV27,14,TRBJ1-5,TRBD1,TGTGCCAGCAGGGGGACAGGGCCCGATCAGCCCCAGCATTTT,CASRGTGPDQPQHF
many,TRBV2,12,TRBJ2-1,-,TGTGCCAGCAGCGGGCCAAACAATGAGCAGTTCTTC,CASSGPNNEQFF
many,TRBV4-1,16,TRBJ2-1,TRBD2,TGCGCCAGCAGCCAACTAGCGGGGGGGTCATACGATGAGCAGTTCTTC,CASSQLAGGSYDEQFF
many,TRBV20-1,17,TRBJ2-3,TRBD1,TGCAGTGCTAGAGACCCGTGGACAGGGGGTGGCACAGATACGCAGTATTTT,CSARDPWTGGGTDTQYF
-,TRBV28,14,TRBJ1-1,-,TGTGCCAGCACCCAGGACTTCTTGGGCACTGAAGCTTTCTTT,CASTQDFLGTEAFF